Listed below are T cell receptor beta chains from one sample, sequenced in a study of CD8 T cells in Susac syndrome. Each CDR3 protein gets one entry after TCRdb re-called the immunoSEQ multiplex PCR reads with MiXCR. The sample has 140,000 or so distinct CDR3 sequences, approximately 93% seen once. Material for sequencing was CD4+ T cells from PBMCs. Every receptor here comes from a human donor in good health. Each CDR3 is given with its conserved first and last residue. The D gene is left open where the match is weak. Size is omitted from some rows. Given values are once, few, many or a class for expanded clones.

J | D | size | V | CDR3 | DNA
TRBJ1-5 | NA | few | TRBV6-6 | CASGRLNQPQHF | TGTGCCAGCGGCAGGCTAAATCAGCCCCAGCATTTT
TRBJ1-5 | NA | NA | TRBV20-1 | CSAGDRNQPQHF | TGCAGTGCTGGGGATCGCAATCAGCCCCAGCATTTT
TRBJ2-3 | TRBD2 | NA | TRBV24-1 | CATSDMKRGTSTDTQYF | TGTGCCACCAGTGATATGAAGCGGGGAACTAGCACAGATACGCAGTATTTT
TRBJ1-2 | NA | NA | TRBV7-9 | CASSLGGGDGYTF | TGTGCCAGCAGCTTAGGAGGGGGTGATGGCTACACCTTC
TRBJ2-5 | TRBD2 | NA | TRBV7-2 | CASSPTSARGETQYF | TGTGCCAGCAGCCCGACTAGCGCCCGGGGAGAGACCCAGTACTTC
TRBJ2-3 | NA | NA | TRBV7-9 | CASSLVGVGSDTQYF | TGTGCCAGCAGCTTGGTGGGAGTCGGGTCAGATACGCAGTATTTT
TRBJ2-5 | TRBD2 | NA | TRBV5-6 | CASSLAGLALQETQYF | TGTGCCAGCAGCTTGGCCGGACTAGCGCTCCAAGAGACCCAGTACTTC
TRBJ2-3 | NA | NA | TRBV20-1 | CSASPPGTPTDTQYF | TGCAGTGCTAGTCCTCCCGGGACGCCCACAGATACGCAGTATTTT
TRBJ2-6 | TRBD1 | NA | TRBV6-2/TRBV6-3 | CATGTGLSGANVLTF | TGTGCCACGGGGACAGGGTTGTCTGGGGCCAACGTCCTGACTTTC
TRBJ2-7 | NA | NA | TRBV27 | CASSRDLAYEQYF | TGTGCCAGCAGTCGGGACTTAGCCTACGAGCAGTACTTC
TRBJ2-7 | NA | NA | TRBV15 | CATSREQGQTGNEQYF | TGTGCCACCAGCAGAGAACAGGGTCAAACGGGTAACGAGCAGTACTTC
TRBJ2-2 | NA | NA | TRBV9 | CASSLRLAGELFF | TGTGCCAGCAGCCTCCGACTAGCCGGGGAGCTGTTTTTT
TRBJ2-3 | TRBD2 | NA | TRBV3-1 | CASSQGLAGPDTQYF | TGTGCCAGCAGCCAAGGACTAGCGGGACCAGATACGCAGTATTTT
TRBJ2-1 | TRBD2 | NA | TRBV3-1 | CASSQLAGLRNEQFF | TGTGCCAGCAGCCAACTAGCGGGCCTTCGGAATGAGCAGTTCTTC
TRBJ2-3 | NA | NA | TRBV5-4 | CASSLPGGAVGADTQYF | TGTGCCAGCAGTCTCCCTGGGGGGGCGGTTGGGGCAGATACGCAGTATTTT
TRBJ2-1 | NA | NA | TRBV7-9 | CASSLNPEDEQFF | TGTGCCAGCAGCTTAAACCCGGAGGATGAGCAGTTCTTC
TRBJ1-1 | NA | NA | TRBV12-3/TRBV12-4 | CASSLVGANTEAFF | TGTGCCAGCAGTTTAGTCGGAGCGAACACTGAAGCTTTCTTT
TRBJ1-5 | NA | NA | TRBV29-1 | CSVGSDQPQHF | TGCAGCGTTGGGTCCGATCAGCCCCAGCATTTT
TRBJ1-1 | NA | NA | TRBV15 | CATSRDMVRGEAFF | TGTGCCACCAGCAGAGATATGGTAAGGGGCGAAGCTTTCTTT
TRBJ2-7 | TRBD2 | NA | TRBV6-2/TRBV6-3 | CASSYYRGLAGGGDEQYF | TGTGCCAGCAGTTACTATCGCGGACTAGCGGGAGGAGGGGACGAGCAGTACTTC
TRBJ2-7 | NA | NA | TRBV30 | CAWSVQAGQTLSF | TGTGCCTGGAGTGTACAAGCGGGACAGACGCTTTCGTTC
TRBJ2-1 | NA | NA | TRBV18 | CASSPPFAGGDNEQFF | TGTGCCAGCTCACCACCTTTTGCGGGTGGGGACAATGAGCAGTTCTTC